This TCR beta chain derives from a study of blood T cell repertoires in COVID-19. Background on the study: Samples came from the United States, Italy and Spain, spanning acute and convalescent COVID-19. Sources were T cells, B-cell-depleted T cells, or PBMCs; the material itself was cDNA or gDNA.

CDR3 size: 15 residues. The ends were cut back, 5 bases at V and 6 bases at J, with 16 bases in the middle. Germline-derived CDR1 and CDR2 are SGHTA and FQGTGA. How the authors handled the data: Counts of nucleated cells, estimated from reference gene primer amplification, were obtained. The protocol was immunoSEQ multiplex PCR, while the TCRdb copy is restricted to in-frame clones and leaves out a portion. V and J calls and clone size come straight from that table; D and trimming were deduced from the DNA. This sample yields roughly 200,000 clones, of which 70% to 90% are seen a single time; approximately 12% belongs to the top ten.

The specimen was peripheral blood. The receptor was isolated from a woman aged 18-35 years who had recovered from COVID-19. The V gene is TRBV7-3, the J gene TRBJ2-2; D is uncertain. The CDR3 is CASSPKPDRSGELFF. In nucleotides, the CDR3 is TGTGCCAGCAGCCCAAAACCCGATAGATCCGGGGAGCTGTTTTTT.